This T cell receptor beta chain appears in the sequencing data of a study of blood T cell repertoires in COVID-19. Study information: There were acute and convalescent COVID-19 samples, and they came from the United States, Italy and Spain. The cDNA or gDNA used as material had been derived from T cells, B-cell-depleted T cells, or PBMCs.

The Seattle patients joined while their infection was active and were tracked longitudinally afterward. Authors' data handling: Reference gene primer amplification gave estimated nucleated cell counts. Repertoires were generated with immunoSEQ multiplex PCR, while TCRdb's copy carries only in-frame clones and drops some. V and J calls and clone size are copied from that table; D and trimming were computed from the DNA. The table has about 440,000 clones, more than 70% seen once. CDR3 length equals 14 residues. Germline V lookup: CDR1 LNHNV, CDR2 YYDKDF (reference sequence). After removal of 1 base from V and 5 bases from J, the junction contained 1 base not matched to a gene.

The chain employs TRBV15 and TRBJ2-7; TRBD1 matches at 11 bases. Sample: peripheral blood. This sequence originates from a woman in her forties or fifties with COVID-19, enrolled during active disease. The CDR3 nucleotides read TGTGCCACCAGCAGAGTGGACAGGGGGCACGAGCAGTACTTC. Its protein is CATSRVDRGHEQYF.